The 12 T cell receptor beta chains below come from one sample, sequenced in a study of T cells in Graves' hyperthyroidism and ophthalmopathy. RNA transcripts served as the template for amplifying TCR beta CDR3 regions. The HTBI primer set served for first-round RT-PCR of the TCR CDR3. Each CDR3 protein gets one entry after TCRdb re-called the multiplex PCR reads with MiXCR. The sample lists 500,000 to 550,000 distinct CDR3 sequences; less than 25% were seen once. Sequenced: blood. These receptor sequences come from a man younger than 30 with Graves' hyperthyroidism.

This chain connects TRBV19 to TRBJ2-2, with D uncertain. This CDR3 contains 14 residues. The ends were cut back, 5 bases at V and 5 bases at J, with 12 bases in the middle. Germline V gene sequence: CDR1 LNHDA, CDR2 SQIVND (reference sequence). CDR3: CASSLGIETGELFF. Written as DNA, the CDR3 is TGTGCCAGTAGTCTAGGGATTGAGACCGGGGAGCTGTTTTTT.

In its sample, this clonotype was seen a few times. The rearrangement links TRBV7-8 to TRBJ2-5; the match to TRBD1 covers 9 bases. Germline values: CDR1 SGHVS, CDR2 FQNEAQ. The CDR3 extends over 15 amino acids. Trimming at V came to 7 bases and at J to 2 bases, leaving 8 bases not matched to a gene. The CDR3: CASTPRDRAQETQYF. The CDR3 coding sequence is TGTGCCAGCACCCCCCGGGACAGGGCTCAAGAGACCCAGTACTTC.

In its sample, this clonotype was seen many times. The chain links TRBV27 to TRBJ1-1; 8 positions agree with TRBD1. The V segment lost 5 bases and the J segment 6 bases; nucleotides outside the gene matches: 8. The CDR3 is 14 residues long. Germline-derived CDR1 and CDR2 are MNHEY and SMNVEV (reference sequence). The CDR3 DNA reads TGTGCCAGCAGTCCCGGAGACAGGGGTGCTGAAGCTTTCTTT. This sequence encodes CASSPGDRGAEAFF.

The chain links TRBV19 to TRBJ1-5, with 12 nucleotides matching TRBD1. V shed 4 bases, J shed 7 bases, and the junction held 8 bases outside the gene matches. The CDR3 is 16 amino acids. The germline gives CDR1 LNHDA, CDR2 SQIVND (reference sequence). The CDR3 sequence: CASSRTGTGGAQPQHF. In DNA form, the CDR3 reads TGTGCCAGTAGTAGAACCGGGACAGGGGGCGCCCAGCCCCAGCATTTT.

This clonotype has at least ten counts. The chain links TRBV19 to TRBJ1-2; no firm D call. CDR1 is LNHDA and CDR2 is SQIVND in the germline V gene (reference sequence). V dropped 8 bases and J dropped 4 bases, with 8 bases sitting between them. This CDR3 comprises 11 residues. Here the CDR3 DNA reads TGTGCCAGTGAAGGCAGCTATGGCTACACCTTC. The encoded protein is CASEGSYGYTF. The full variable domain, its missing parts supplied by reference TRBV19 and TRBJ1-2, is DGGITQSPKYLFRKEGQNVTLSCEQNLNHDAMYWYRQDPGQGLRLIYYSQIVNDFQKGDIAEGYSVSREKKESFPLTVTSAQKNPTAFYLCASEGSYGYTFGSGTRLTVV.

This clonotype has a count of ten or more. The rearrangement uses TRBV6-4 and TRBJ1-1, with D perhaps matching TRBD1 (5 bases). CDR3 length: 17 residues. V was trimmed by 7 bases and J by 0 bases, leaving 21 bases between them. The V gene's germline CDR1 is MRHNA and CDR2 SNTAGT. The CDR3 reads CASTEPGPAFMNTEAFF. In DNA, the CDR3 is TGTGCCAGCACCGAGCCGGGACCCGCCTTTATGAACACTGAAGCTTTCTTT.

Many counts were recorded for this clonotype. This chain connects TRBV6-5 to TRBJ2-7, with 9 bases fitting TRBD1. CDR1 and CDR2 from the germline V gene are MNHEY and SVGAGI. The CDR3 covers 14 residues. Trimming cost V 10 bases and J 1 base; bases outside gene matches: 8. The CDR3 loop reads CATTGGYTSYEQYF. In DNA form, the CDR3 reads TGTGCCACCACAGGGGGCTATACATCCTACGAGCAGTACTTC.

At least ten counts were recorded for this clonotype. The chain combines TRBV6-5 with TRBJ1-1; 7 positions agree with TRBD1. This CDR3 is built from 14 residues. Germline CDR1 MNHEY, CDR2 SVGAGI. After removal of 2 bases from V and 8 bases from J, the junction contained 8 bases not matched to a gene. CDR3 residues: CASSYGTALKEAFF. The CDR3, as DNA: TGTGCCAGCAGTTACGGGACAGCCCTTAAGGAAGCTTTCTTT.

The sample holds a few counts of this clonotype. CDR3 sequence (DNA): TGTGCCAGCAGTTTTCCCCCCGGTAGGGTGGGCTATGGCTACACCTTC. Translation gives CASSFPPGRVGYGYTF. This sequence joins TRBV28 and TRBJ1-2; D gene uncertain. V was trimmed by 3 bases and J by 4 bases, leaving 18 bases between them. The CDR3 has 16 amino acids. CDR1 and CDR2 (germline): MDHEN, SYDVKM.

This clonotype was counted at least ten times. The chain combines TRBV28 with TRBJ1-1; a weak D match, TRBD1 (5 bases). CDR1 and CDR2 (germline): MDHEN, SYDVKM. V was clipped by 1 base and J by 1 base, with 10 bases between them. The CDR3 covers 15 residues. The CDR3 DNA is TGTGCCAGCAGTTTATTTCAGGGCACGAACACTGAAGCTTTCTTT. Its translation: CASSLFQGTNTEAFF.

This clonotype was observed many times. The chain recombines TRBV20-1 with TRBJ1-1; 7 positions match TRBD1. The CDR3 has 17 residues. Germline V lookup: CDR1 DFQATT, CDR2 SNEGSKA (reference sequence). With V trimmed by 5 bases and J by 5 bases, 20 bases remained unmatched. The CDR3 region is CSAPSALGGVSVTEAFF. Written as DNA, the CDR3 is TGCAGTGCTCCATCGGCTTTAGGGGGCGTGAGCGTGACTGAAGCTTTCTTT.

This clonotype has a count of ten or more. V is TRBV12-5 and J is TRBJ1-5, with 7 bases matching TRBD1. The CDR3 contains 16 residues. Germline CDR1 reads LGHNT; CDR2 reads FRNRAP. Trimming at V came to 0 bases and at J to 1 base, leaving 3 bases not matched to a gene. The CDR3, as DNA: TGTGCTAGTGGTTTGGTTAGGGGGCAAAGCAATCAGCCCCAGCATTTT. Translation gives CASGLVRGQSNQPQHF. The full variable domain, in which reference TRBV12-5 and TRBJ1-5 provide the parts outside the CDR3, is DARVTQTPRHKVTEMGQEVTMRCQPILGHNTVFWYRQTMMQGLELLAYFRNRAPLDDSGMPKDRFSAEMPDATLATLKIQPSEPRDSAVYFCASGLVRGQSNQPQHFGDGTRLSIL.